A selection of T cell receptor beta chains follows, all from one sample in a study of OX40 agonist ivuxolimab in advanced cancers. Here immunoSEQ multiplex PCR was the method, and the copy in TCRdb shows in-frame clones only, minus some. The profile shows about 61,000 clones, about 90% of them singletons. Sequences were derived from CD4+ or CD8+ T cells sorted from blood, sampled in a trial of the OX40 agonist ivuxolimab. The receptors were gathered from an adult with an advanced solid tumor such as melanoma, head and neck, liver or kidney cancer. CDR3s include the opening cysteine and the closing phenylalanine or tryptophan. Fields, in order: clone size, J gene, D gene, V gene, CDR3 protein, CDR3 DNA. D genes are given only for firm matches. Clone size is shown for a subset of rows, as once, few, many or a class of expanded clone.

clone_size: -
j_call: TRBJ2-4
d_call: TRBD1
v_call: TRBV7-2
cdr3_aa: CASSFYGQENIQYF
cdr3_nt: TGTGCCAGCAGCTTTTATGGACAGGAAAACATTCAGTACTTC

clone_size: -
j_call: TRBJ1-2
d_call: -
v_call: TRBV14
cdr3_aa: CASSLDYYGYTF
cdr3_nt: TGTGCCAGCAGCCTGGACTATTATGGCTACACCTTC

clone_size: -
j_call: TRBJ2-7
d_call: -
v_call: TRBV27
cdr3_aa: CASSKPGQSGEQYF
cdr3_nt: TGTGCCAGCAGTAAACCGGGACAATCTGGCGAGCAGTACTTC

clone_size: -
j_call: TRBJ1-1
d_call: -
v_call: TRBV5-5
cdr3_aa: CASSLLWGALNTEAFF
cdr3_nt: TGTGCCAGCAGCTTGCTGTGGGGCGCTTTGAACACTGAAGCTTTCTTT

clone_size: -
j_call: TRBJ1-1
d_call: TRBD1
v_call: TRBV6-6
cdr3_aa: CASRDRDEAFF
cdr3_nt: TGTGCCAGCAGGGACAGGGATGAAGCTTTCTTT

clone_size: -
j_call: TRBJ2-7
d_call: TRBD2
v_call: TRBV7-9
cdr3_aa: CASSFRAGGSYEQYF
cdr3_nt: TGTGCCAGCAGCTTTAGGGCGGGAGGATCCTACGAGCAGTACTTC

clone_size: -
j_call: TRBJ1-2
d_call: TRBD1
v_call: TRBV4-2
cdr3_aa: CASSGTGNIDGYTF
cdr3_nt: TGTGCCAGCAGCGGGACAGGGAATATAGATGGCTACACCTTC

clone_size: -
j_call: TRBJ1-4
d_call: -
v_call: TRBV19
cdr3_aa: CASSVYQSATNEKLFF
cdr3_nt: TGTGCCAGTAGTGTATATCAGAGTGCAACTAATGAAAAACTGTTTTTT

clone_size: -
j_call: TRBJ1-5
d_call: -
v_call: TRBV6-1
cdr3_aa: CASSGGPLDSNQPQHF
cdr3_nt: TGTGCCAGCAGTGGTGGCCCATTAGACAGCAATCAGCCCCAGCATTTT

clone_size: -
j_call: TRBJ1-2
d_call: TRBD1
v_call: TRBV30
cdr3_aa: CACRQGNDYGYTF
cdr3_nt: TGTGCCTGCAGACAGGGCAATGACTATGGCTACACCTTC

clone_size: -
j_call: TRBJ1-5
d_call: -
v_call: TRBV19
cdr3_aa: CASTPTGVPAQPQHF
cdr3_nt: TGTGCCAGTACCCCGACAGGCGTCCCGGCTCAGCCCCAGCATTTT

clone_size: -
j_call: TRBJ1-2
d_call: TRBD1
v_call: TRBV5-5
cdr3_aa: CASSWATGANYGYTF
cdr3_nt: TGTGCCAGCAGCTGGGCCACAGGGGCTAACTATGGCTACACCTTC

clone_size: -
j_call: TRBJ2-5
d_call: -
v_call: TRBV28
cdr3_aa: CASSPQPPPYQETQYF
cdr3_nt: TGTGCCAGCAGTCCGCAGCCGCCACCTTACCAAGAGACCCAGTACTTC

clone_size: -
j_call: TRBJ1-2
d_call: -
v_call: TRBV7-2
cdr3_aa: CASSRGRDYGYTF
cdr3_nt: TGTGCCAGCAGCAGGGGACGAGACTATGGCTACACCTTC

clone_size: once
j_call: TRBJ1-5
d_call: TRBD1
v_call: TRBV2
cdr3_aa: CASSYVAGGGNQPQHF
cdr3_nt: TGTGCCAGCAGTTACGTGGCAGGGGGTGGCAATCAGCCCCAGCATTTT

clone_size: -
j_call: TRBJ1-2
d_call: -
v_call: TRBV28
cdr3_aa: CASSDTYGYTF
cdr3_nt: TGTGCCAGCAGTGACACATATGGCTACACCTTC

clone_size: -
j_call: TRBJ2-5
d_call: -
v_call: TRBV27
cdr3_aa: CASSFIGETQYF
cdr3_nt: TGTGCCAGCAGTTTCATCGGAGAGACCCAGTACTTC

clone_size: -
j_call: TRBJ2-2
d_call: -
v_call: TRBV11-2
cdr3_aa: CASSFLVTSWTGELFF
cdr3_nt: TGTGCCAGCAGCTTTCTCGTAACTAGCTGGACCGGGGAGCTGTTTTTT

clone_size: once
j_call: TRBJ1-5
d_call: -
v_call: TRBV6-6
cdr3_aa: CASRGSGPQHF
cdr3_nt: TGTGCCAGCAGAGGGTCCGGGCCCCAGCATTTT

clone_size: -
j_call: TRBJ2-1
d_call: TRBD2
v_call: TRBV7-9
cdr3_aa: CASSLAIRTAGDEQFF
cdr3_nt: TGTGCCAGCAGCTTAGCGATACGTACAGCGGGAGATGAGCAGTTCTTC

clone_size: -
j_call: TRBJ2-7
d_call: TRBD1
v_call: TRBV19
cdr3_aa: CASSIRGQGAYEQYF
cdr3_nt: TGTGCCAGTAGTATACGAGGACAGGGGGCCTACGAGCAGTACTTC

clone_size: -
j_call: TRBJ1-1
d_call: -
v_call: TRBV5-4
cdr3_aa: CASSAYGTAHQAFF
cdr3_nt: TGTGCCAGCAGCGCGTATGGGACGGCACACCAAGCTTTCTTT

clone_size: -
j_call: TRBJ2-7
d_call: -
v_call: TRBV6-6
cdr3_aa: CASSYSRGLGEQYF
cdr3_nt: TGTGCCAGCAGTTACTCGCGGGGGCTCGGCGAGCAGTACTTC

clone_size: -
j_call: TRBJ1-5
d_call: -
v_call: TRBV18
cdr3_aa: CASSPSGAHQPQHF
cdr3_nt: TGTGCCAGCTCACCATCCGGGGCCCATCAGCCCCAGCATTTT

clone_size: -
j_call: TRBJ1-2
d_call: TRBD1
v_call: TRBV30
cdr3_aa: CACNRGLGYTF
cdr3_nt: TGTGCCTGCAACAGGGGTCTAGGATACACCTTC

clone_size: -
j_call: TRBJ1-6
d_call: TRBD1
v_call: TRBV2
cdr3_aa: CAGGAGQYSSPLHF
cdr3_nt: TGTGCCGGCGGAGCGGGACAGTACTCTTCACCCCTCCACTTT

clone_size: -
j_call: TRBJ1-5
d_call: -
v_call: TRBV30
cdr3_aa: CAWSVREGDDQPQHF
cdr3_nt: TGTGCCTGGAGTGTACGGGAGGGCGATGATCAGCCCCAGCATTTT

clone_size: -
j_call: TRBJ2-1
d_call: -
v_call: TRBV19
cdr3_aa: CASIGSGRSYNEQFF
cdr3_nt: TGTGCCAGTATCGGTAGCGGCCGCTCCTACAATGAGCAGTTCTTC

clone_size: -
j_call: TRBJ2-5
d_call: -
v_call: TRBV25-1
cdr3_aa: CASSDPYQVDGAQYF
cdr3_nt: TGTGCCAGCAGTGATCCCTACCAGGTCGATGGGGCCCAGTACTTC

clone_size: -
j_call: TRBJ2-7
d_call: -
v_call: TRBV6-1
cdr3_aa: CASSLQASYEQYF
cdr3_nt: TGTGCCAGCAGTTTACAGGCCTCCTACGAGCAGTACTTC

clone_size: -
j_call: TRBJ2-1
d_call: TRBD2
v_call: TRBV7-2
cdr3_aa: CASSLALSAGGYNEQFF
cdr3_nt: TGTGCCAGCAGCTTAGCGCTCTCCGCGGGGGGGTACAATGAGCAGTTCTTC

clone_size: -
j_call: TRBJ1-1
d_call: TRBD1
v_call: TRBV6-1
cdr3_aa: CASRGRDRDTEAFF
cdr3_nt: TGTGCCAGCAGGGGCAGAGACAGGGACACTGAAGCTTTCTTT

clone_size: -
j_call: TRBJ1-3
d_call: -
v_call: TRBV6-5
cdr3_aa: CASSWGNTIYF
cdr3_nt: TGTGCCAGCAGTTGGGGAAACACCATATATTTT

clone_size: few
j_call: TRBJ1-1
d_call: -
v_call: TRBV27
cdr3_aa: CASSSGGTEAFF
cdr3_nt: TGTGCCAGCAGTTCCGGTGGCACTGAAGCTTTCTTT

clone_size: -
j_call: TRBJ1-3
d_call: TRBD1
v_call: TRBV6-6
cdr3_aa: CASSSGQAGNTIYF
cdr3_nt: TGTGCCAGCAGTTCTGGACAGGCAGGAAACACCATATATTTT

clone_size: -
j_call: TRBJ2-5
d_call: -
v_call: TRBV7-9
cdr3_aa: CASSLSGAQETQYF
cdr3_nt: TGTGCCAGCAGCCTCTCCGGGGCCCAAGAGACCCAGTACTTC

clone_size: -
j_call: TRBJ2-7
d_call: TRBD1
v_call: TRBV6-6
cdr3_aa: CASSVTGFSYEQYF
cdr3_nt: TGTGCCAGCAGTGTGACAGGGTTCTCCTACGAGCAGTACTTC

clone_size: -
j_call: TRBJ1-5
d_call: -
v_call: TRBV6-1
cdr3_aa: CASSPGGRGNQPQHF
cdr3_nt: TGTGCCAGCAGTCCTGGGGGAAGGGGCAATCAGCCCCAGCATTTT

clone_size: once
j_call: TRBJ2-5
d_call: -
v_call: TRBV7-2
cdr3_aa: CASSLTETQYF
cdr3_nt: TGTGCCAGCAGCTTAACAGAGACCCAGTACTTC

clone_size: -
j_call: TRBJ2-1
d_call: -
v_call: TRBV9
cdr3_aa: CASSADSLGNNEQFF
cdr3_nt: TGTGCCAGCAGCGCCGACAGTCTCGGTAACAATGAGCAGTTCTTC

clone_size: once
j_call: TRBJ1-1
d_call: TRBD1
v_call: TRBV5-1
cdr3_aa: CASSLGTGTGYMNTEAFF
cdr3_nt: TGCGCCAGCAGCTTGGGCACCGGGACAGGTTACATGAACACTGAAGCTTTCTTT

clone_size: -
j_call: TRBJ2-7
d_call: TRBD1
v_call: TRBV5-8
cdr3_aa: CASSLAKTGAGEQYF
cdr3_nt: TGTGCCAGCAGCTTGGCAAAGACAGGGGCTGGGGAGCAGTACTTC

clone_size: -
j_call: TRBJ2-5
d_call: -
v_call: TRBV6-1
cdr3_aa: CASSGERGGSKTQYF
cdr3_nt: TGTGCCAGCAGCGGTGAAAGGGGGGGCTCGAAGACCCAGTACTTC

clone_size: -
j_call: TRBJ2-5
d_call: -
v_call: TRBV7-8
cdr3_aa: CASSFGETQYF
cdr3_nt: TGTGCCAGCAGCTTTGGAGAGACCCAGTACTTC

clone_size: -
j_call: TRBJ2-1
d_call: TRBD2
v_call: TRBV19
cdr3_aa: CASSTGTSGRTEQFF
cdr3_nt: TGTGCCAGTAGTACAGGGACTAGCGGGAGGACGGAGCAGTTCTTC

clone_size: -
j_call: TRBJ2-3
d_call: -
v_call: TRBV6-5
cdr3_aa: CATLAESTDTQYF
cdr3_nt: TGTGCCACCTTGGCGGAGAGCACAGATACGCAGTATTTT

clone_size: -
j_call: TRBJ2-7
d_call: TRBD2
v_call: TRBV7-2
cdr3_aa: CASSLDGRETVYEQYF
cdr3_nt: TGTGCCAGCAGCTTAGATGGGCGGGAGACCGTATACGAGCAGTACTTC

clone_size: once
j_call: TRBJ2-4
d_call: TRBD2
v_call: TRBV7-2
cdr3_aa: CASSPGLARANIQYF
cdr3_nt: TGTGCCAGCAGCCCGGGACTAGCGCGAGCAAACATTCAGTACTTC

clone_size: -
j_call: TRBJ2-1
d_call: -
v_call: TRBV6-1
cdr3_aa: CASSASVYNEQFF
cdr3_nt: TGTGCCAGCAGTGCTTCGGTCTACAATGAGCAGTTCTTC

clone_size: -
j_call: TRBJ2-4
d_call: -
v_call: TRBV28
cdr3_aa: CASSPSGETKNIQYF
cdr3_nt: TGTGCCAGCAGTCCCTCCGGGGAGACCAAAAACATTCAGTACTTC

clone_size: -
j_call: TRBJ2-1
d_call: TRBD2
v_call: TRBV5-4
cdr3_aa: CASSNTGTSSSYEQFF
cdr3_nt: TGTGCCAGCAGCAATACCGGGACTAGCAGTTCGTATGAGCAGTTCTTC

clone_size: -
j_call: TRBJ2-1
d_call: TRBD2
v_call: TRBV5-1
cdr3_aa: CASSPVLAGVNNEQFF
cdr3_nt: TGCGCCAGCAGCCCTGTACTAGCGGGAGTTAATAATGAGCAGTTCTTC